A single sample is the source of the 19 T cell receptor beta chains below, sequenced in a study of cytomegalovirus exposure and HLA in healthy donors. The PCR ran on 60 Vbeta and 13 Jbeta primers. TCRdb's table, derived via immunoSEQ multiplex PCR, lists solely in-frame clones and lacks some. Of 150,000 to 200,000 clones in the sample, roughly three quarters are singletons; the top ten hold 13% to 15%. The sequencing sample was made of PBMCs. The receptors derive from a woman aged 40-49 years in good health and CMV-seronegative.

V gene TRBV15 combines with J gene TRBJ1-3; D remains ambiguous. Germline V gives CDR1 LNHNV, CDR2 YYDKDF (reference sequence). The length of the CDR3 is 15 residues. The ends were cut back, 1 base at V and 3 bases at J, with 10 bases in the middle. CDR3 nucleotides: TGTGCCACCAGCAGAGGACGGGTTGGTGGAAACACCATATATTTT. This translates into CATSRGRVGGNTIYF.

This chain connects TRBV28 to TRBJ1-2; D unresolved. From germline, CDR1 is MDHEN and CDR2 SYDVKM. Between the trimmed V and J ends, which lost 3 bases and 4 bases, there was a span of 21 bases. CDR3 size: 17 residues. CDR3 loop: CASSLSYGFSGGYGYTF. In nucleotides, the CDR3 is TGTGCCAGCAGTTTGAGTTATGGATTTTCAGGAGGCTATGGCTACACCTTC.

V and J are TRBV29-1 and TRBJ2-7, with no clear D. Deletions cut 4 bases from V and 3 bases from J, with 22 bases between. The CDR3 has 16 amino acids. CDR1 is SQVTM, CDR2 ANQGSEA, per germline. The CDR3 DNA reads TGCAGCGTTGCCGACACGCCCTCGAACTTTAGCTACGAGCAGTACTTC. It codes for CSVADTPSNFSYEQYF.

The chain combines TRBV7-3 with TRBJ2-2; 11 bases match TRBD2. CDR3 size: 14 residues. Germline V gene data show CDR1 as SGHTA and CDR2 as FQGTGA. V dropped 5 bases and J dropped 6; count of bases not matched to a gene: 2. DNA of the CDR3: TGTGCCAGCAGCCAACTAGCGGGGGCCGGGGAGCTGTTTTTT. Translation gives CASSQLAGAGELFF. Based on the CDR3 plus reference TRBV7-3 and TRBJ2-2, the full variable domain is GAGVSQTPSNKVTEKGKYVELRCDPISGHTALYWYRQSLGQGPEFLIYFQGTGAADDSGLPNDRFFAVRPEGSVSTLKIQRTERGDSAVYLCASSQLAGAGELFFGEGSRLTVL.

The chain couples TRBV7-9 to TRBJ2-5, with D perhaps TRBD2 (5 bases). The CDR3 loop spans 16 amino acids. The V gene lost 5 bases and the J gene lost 5 bases, with 21 bases spanning the gap. Germline V CDR1 and CDR2: SEHNR, FQNEAQ (reference sequence). CDR3 amino acids: CASSHSNIGRGETQYF. The CDR3 nucleotides read TGTGCCAGCAGCCATTCGAACATCGGACGAGGGGAGACCCAGTACTTC.

This clone was detected a few times. Other DNA sequences in this specimen translate into the identical CDR3. The chain links TRBV9 to TRBJ2-1; 9 bases fit TRBD2. The CDR3 is 15 residues long. The V and J ends lost 2 bases and 0 bases, in that order; junction bases with no gene match: 0. CDR1 and CDR2 (germline): SGDLS, YYNGEE. The CDR3 region has the DNA TGTGCCAGCAGCGTTAGCGGGAGCTCCTACAATGAGCAGTTCTTC. Its protein is CASSVSGSSYNEQFF. Full variable domain (rest looked up from reference TRBV9 and TRBJ2-1): DSGVTQTPKHLITATGQRVTLRCSPRSGDLSVYWYQQSLDQGLQFLIQYYNGEERAKGNILERFSAQQFPDLHSELNLSSLELGDSALYFCASSVSGSSYNEQFFGPGTRLTVL.

CDR3 DNA: TGCGCCAGCAGCCAAGTAAAGGGGACAGATACGCAGTATTTT. It is translated as CASSQVKGTDTQYF. The chain recombines TRBV4-3 with TRBJ2-3; a weak D match, TRBD1 (5 bases). This CDR3 is 14 amino acids long. Germline values: CDR1 LGHNA, CDR2 YSLEER. V was clipped by 1 base and J by 3 bases, with 8 bases between them.

This clone was seen just once. The chain recombines TRBV28 with TRBJ1-6; tentative D call: TRBD1 (5 bases). The CDR3 covers 15 residues. CDR1 is MDHEN, CDR2 SYDVKM, per germline. V lost 6 bases and J 11 bases, leaving 20 bases between the germline ends. The CDR3 DNA follows: TGTGCCAGCAGACCTGACAGATACACGTTGCCACCCCTCCACTTT. This gives the protein CASRPDRYTLPPLHF.

The chain recombines TRBV11-2 with TRBJ1-4; TRBD1 agrees at 7 bases. V lost 5 bases, J lost 0 bases, and 15 bases stayed unmatched. Germline V CDR1 and CDR2: SGHAT, FQNNGV. The CDR3 consists of 19 residues. The DNA for the CDR3 is TGTGCCAGCAGCCCAGCAGGGGGAACGGTGCACTCAACTAATGAAAAACTGTTTTTT. Protein product: CASSPAGGTVHSTNEKLFF.

This chain joins TRBV27 and TRBJ2-2; TRBD1 agrees at 7 bases. CDR3 length equals 16 residues. V shed 0 bases, J shed 1 base, and the junction held 2 bases outside the gene matches. Germline V gene sequence: CDR1 MNHEY, CDR2 SMNVEV (reference sequence). The CDR3 is CASSLSGTVNTGELFF. Here the CDR3 DNA reads TGTGCCAGCAGTTTATCAGGGACAGTGAACACCGGGGAGCTGTTTTTT.

The V gene is TRBV19, the J gene TRBJ1-2; 7 nucleotides align to TRBD1. The CDR3 runs to 15 residues. Germline V CDR1 and CDR2: LNHDA, SQIVND (reference sequence). After removal of 7 bases from V and 3 bases from J, the junction contained 11 bases not matched to a gene. The CDR3 region is CASIPGTVGDYGYTF. As DNA, the CDR3 is TGTGCCAGTATTCCAGGGACAGTTGGTGACTATGGCTACACCTTC.

A remark on this clone: The sample contains more than one DNA sequence encoding this CDR3. The genes are TRBV13 and TRBJ2-7; TRBD2 agrees at 9 bases. Trimming took 2 bases from V and 2 from J; bases not matched to a gene: 4. Germline values: CDR1 PRHDT, CDR2 FYEKMQ (reference sequence). This CDR3 region has 15 residues. CDR3 region: CASSLKAGGAYEQYF. The CDR3 DNA is TGTGCCAGCAGCTTAAAAGCGGGAGGAGCCTACGAGCAGTACTTC.

The chain employs TRBV4-3 and TRBJ1-6, with D possibly TRBD1 on 6 matching bases. The germline V gene has CDR1 LGHNA and CDR2 YSLEER. The CDR3 length is 16 residues. Trimming left V 0 bases short and J 6 bases short, with 12 bases between. The CDR3 here is CASSQDLQGINSPLHF. The DNA for the CDR3 is TGCGCCAGCAGCCAAGACCTCCAGGGGATTAATTCACCCCTCCACTTT.

J is TRBJ2-1 and V is TRBV28, with a tentative D call TRBD2 (5 bases). The length of the CDR3 is 13 residues. Germline lookup yields CDR1 MDHEN and CDR2 SYDVKM. V gave up 5 bases and J gave up 11 bases, with 16 bases separating them. The CDR3 nucleotides read TGTGCCAGCAGTCAACCTCGGGGAATCAAGCAGTTCTTC. Residues: CASSQPRGIKQFF.

The chain has TRBV19 and TRBJ2-1; D unresolved. Germline values: CDR1 LNHDA, CDR2 SQIVND (reference sequence). The V and J ends lost 3 bases and 4 bases respectively, with 4 bases between them. The CDR3 is 12 residues long. The CDR3 reads CASSIYYNEQFF. The DNA for the CDR3 is TGTGCCAGTAGTATTTATTACAATGAGCAGTTCTTC.

The V call is TRBV29-1, the J call TRBJ2-7; D call uncertain. Germline V lookup: CDR1 SQVTM, CDR2 ANQGSEA. Trimming stripped 3 bases from V and 7 bases from J, with 16 bases between. The CDR3 is made up of 13 amino acids. CDR3 nucleotides: TGCAGCGTTGAGACAACCGGTAATAAGGAGCAGTACTTC. Translating gives CSVETTGNKEQYF.

Written as DNA, the CDR3 is TGTGCCAGCAGTCCTTACGGGGGAGCCCCCGGGGAGCTGTTTTTT. It yields the protein CASSPYGGAPGELFF. This chain connects TRBV28 to TRBJ2-2, with D perhaps TRBD2 (6 bases). The V end was cut by 5 bases, the J end by 6 bases, with 16 bases between. The germline CDR1 and CDR2 sequences are MDHEN and SYDVKM. The CDR3 is made up of 15 amino acids. The variable domain in full, completed from reference TRBV28 and TRBJ2-2, reads DVKVTQSSRYLVKRTGEKVFLECVQDMDHENMFWYRQDPGLGLRLIYFSYDVKMKEKGDIPEGYSVSREKKERFSLILESASTNQTSMYLCASSPYGGAPGELFFGEGSRLTVL.

The genes are TRBV15 and TRBJ2-2; a possible D gene is TRBD2 (5 bases). The V end was cut by 8 bases, the J end by 0 bases, with 10 bases between. The CDR3 has 14 amino acids. CDR1 and CDR2 (germline): LNHNV, YYDKDF (reference sequence). CDR3 coding DNA: TGTGCCACCGAGGGTGCGTCGAACACCGGGGAGCTGTTTTTT. It yields the protein CATEGASNTGELFF. Full variable domain (outside the CDR3, taken from reference TRBV15 and TRBJ2-2): DAMVIQNPRYQVTQFGKPVTLSCSQTLNHNVMYWYQQKSSQAPKLLFHYYDKDFNNEADTPDNFQSRRPNTSFCFLDIRSPGLGDTAMYLCATEGASNTGELFFGEGSRLTVL.

This clone has more than one count but fewer than ten. The V gene is TRBV2, the J gene TRBJ2-2; D call uncertain. Per the germline V gene, CDR1 is SNHLY and CDR2 is FYNNEI. The germline V and J ends were trimmed by 7 bases and 1 base, with 10 bases remaining between them. The CDR3 covers 14 residues. This chain's CDR3 is CASKPRLNTGELFF. CDR3 nucleotides: TGTGCCAGCAAGCCGCGATTGAACACCGGGGAGCTGTTTTTT.